Following are 5 T cell receptor beta chains from one sample sequenced in a study of cytomegalovirus exposure and HLA in healthy donors. Researchers ran the PCR with 60 Vbeta and 13 Jbeta primers. The assay was immunoSEQ multiplex PCR, and TCRdb's table has in-frame clones only and misses some. The top ten clones hold roughly 3.3% of a sample with tens of thousands of clones, approximately 77% of them seen once. Sequenced input: PBMCs. The origin of the receptors is a middle-aged woman in good health and CMV-seropositive.

J is TRBJ2-7 and V is TRBV5-6; 10 bases are shared with TRBD2. This CDR3 contains 15 residues. Trimming removed 4 bases from V and 6 bases from J; junction bases left unmatched: 10. CDR1 is SGHDT, CDR2 YYEEEE, per germline. The CDR3 loop is CASSPLVAGGPEQYF. As DNA, the CDR3 is TGTGCCAGCAGCCCGCTTGTAGCGGGGGGCCCCGAGCAGTACTTC.

This clone occurred a few times. The J gene is TRBJ1-1, the V gene TRBV9; 10 nucleotides agree with TRBD1. CDR1 SGDLS and CDR2 YYNGEE come from the germline V gene. With 2 bases clipped from V and 1 base from J, the junction kept 5 bases outside the gene matches. The CDR3 has 16 residues. CDR3 DNA: TGTGCCAGCAGCGTGGGGACAGGGGTGCGGAACACTGAAGCTTTCTTT. Protein product: CASSVGTGVRNTEAFF. Variable domain in full (rest from reference TRBV9 and TRBJ1-1): DSGVTQTPKHLITATGQRVTLRCSPRSGDLSVYWYQQSLDQGLQFLIQYYNGEERAKGNILERFSAQQFPDLHSELNLSSLELGDSALYFCASSVGTGVRNTEAFFGQGTRLTVV.

This rearrangement joins TRBV7-2 to TRBJ1-1; D gene uncertain. The CDR3 loop spans 12 amino acids. Deletions cut 4 bases from V and 10 bases from J, with 13 bases between. Germline lookup yields CDR1 SGHTA and CDR2 FQGNSA. The CDR3 sequence: CASSWTIGGAFF. DNA of the CDR3: TGTGCCAGCAGCTGGACTATAGGAGGAGCTTTCTTT.

The rearrangement links TRBV30 to TRBJ2-3; D is unresolved. V lost 7 bases to trimming and J lost 0 bases, with 14 bases between them. CDR3 length: 14 amino acids. Germline V CDR1 and CDR2: GTSNPN, SVGIG (reference sequence). This CDR3 reads CASSLGSSTDTQYF. The CDR3 DNA reads TGTGCCTCCTCGTTGGGCAGTAGCACAGATACGCAGTATTTT. The full variable domain, its missing parts supplied by reference TRBV30 and TRBJ2-3, is SQTIHQWPATLVQPVGSPLSLECTVEGTSNPNLYWYRQAAGRGLQLLFYSVGIGQISSEVPQNLSASRPQDRQFILSSKKLLLSDSGFYLCASSLGSSTDTQYFGPGTRLTVL.

This clone was detected only a few times. The rearrangement links TRBV7-8 to TRBJ2-7, with D unclear. V lost 5 bases to trimming and J lost 3 bases, with 14 bases between them. Per the germline V gene, CDR1 is SGHVS and CDR2 is FQNEAQ. This CDR3 contains 14 residues. CDR3 in DNA: TGTGCCAGCAGCGACCAGAGCTACAGCTACGAGCAGTACTTC. It codes for CASSDQSYSYEQYF.